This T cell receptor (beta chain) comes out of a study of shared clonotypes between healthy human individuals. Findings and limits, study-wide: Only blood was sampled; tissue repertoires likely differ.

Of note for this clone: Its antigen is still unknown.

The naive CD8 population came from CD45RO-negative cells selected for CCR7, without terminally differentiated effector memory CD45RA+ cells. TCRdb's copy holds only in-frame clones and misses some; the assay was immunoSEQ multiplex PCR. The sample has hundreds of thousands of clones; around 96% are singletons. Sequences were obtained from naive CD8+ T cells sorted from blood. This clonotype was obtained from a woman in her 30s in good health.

This CDR3 reads CASSSGFVYNEQFF. The CDR3 DNA reads TGTGCCAGCTCTAGTGGGTTTGTCTACAATGAGCAGTTCTTC. The gene calls are TRBV2 and TRBJ2-1; D unresolved. There are 14 residues in the CDR3. V shed 8 bases and J shed 3 bases, with 14 bases lying between them. CDR1 and CDR2 (germline): SNHLY, FYNNEI. The full variable domain, its missing parts supplied by reference TRBV2 and TRBJ2-1, is EPEVTQTPSHQVTQMGQEVILRCVPISNHLYFYWYRQILGQKVEFLVSFYNNEISEKSEIFDDQFSVERPDGSNFTLKIRSTKLEDSAMYFCASSSGFVYNEQFFGPGTRLTVL.